These 13 T cell receptor beta chains originate from one sample sequenced in a study of OX40 agonist ivuxolimab in advanced cancers. This table comes from immunoSEQ multiplex PCR, and its TCRdb copy is limited to in-frame clones, with some not included. The sample lists about 59,000 clones, 84% occurring once. This sample comprised CD4+ or CD8+ T cells sorted from blood, obtained in a trial of the OX40 agonist ivuxolimab. These receptors were obtained from an adult with an advanced solid tumor such as melanoma, head and neck, liver or kidney cancer.

J is TRBJ2-7 and V is TRBV18, with D perhaps TRBD2 (6 bases). The CDR3 spans 14 residues. Germline V gene data show CDR1 as KGHSH and CDR2 as LQKENI. Trimming shortened V by 4 bases and J by 1 base, and 11 bases separated the two germline ends. The CDR3 DNA sequence: TGTGCCAGCTCACGTGGAGGGATTTCCTACGAGCAGTACTTC. It is translated as CASSRGGISYEQYF.

The rearrangement links TRBV28 to TRBJ2-6; 11 positions match TRBD1. Germline V CDR1 and CDR2: MDHEN, SYDVKM. J lost 0 bases, V lost 6 bases, and 7 bases had no gene match. The CDR3 consists of 18 residues. CDR3 in DNA: TGTGCCAGCAGGCCGGACAGGGGGCTCAGCTCTGGGGCCAACGTCCTGACTTTC. Translation gives CASRPDRGLSSGANVLTF.

The genes are TRBV5-1 and TRBJ2-3; TRBD2 might be the D (7 bases). Deletions cut 1 base from V and 0 bases from J, with 18 bases between. The CDR3 spans 18 residues. Germline V gene data show CDR1 as SGHRS and CDR2 as YFSETQ. CDR3 sequence: CASSLQTLAGASTDTQYF. In nucleotides, the CDR3 is TGCGCCAGCAGCTTGCAAACCCTGGCGGGGGCTAGCACAGATACGCAGTATTTT.

The CDR3 spells CASSLNRGPGTEAFF. The DNA of the CDR3 is TGTGCCAGCAGCCTAAACAGGGGGCCTGGCACTGAAGCTTTCTTT. The genes are TRBV14 and TRBJ1-1, with 9 bases fitting TRBD1. This CDR3 comprises 15 residues. V lost 4 bases and J lost 4; bases outside the gene matches: 7. Germline CDR1 is SGHDN and CDR2 is FVKESK.

J is TRBJ2-1 and V is TRBV19; D possibly matches TRBD1 or TRBD2 (5 bases each). Trimming removed 9 bases at V and 3 bases at J, with 21 bases between. Germline V gene sequence: CDR1 LNHDA, CDR2 SQIVND (reference sequence). The CDR3 spans 16 residues. The CDR3, as DNA: TGTGCCAGATTGACCGGGACCCTATACCACTACAATGAGCAGTTCTTC. Protein: CARLTGTLYHYNEQFF.

V gene TRBV30 combines with J gene TRBJ2-7; D remains unclear. Germline V gene data show CDR1 as GTSNPN and CDR2 as SVGIG (reference sequence). V was pared by 0 bases and J by 5 bases, with 14 bases between. CDR3 length: 14 amino acids. CDR3 coding DNA: TGTGCCTGGAGTGTTCGCCTCTCTTCCCACGAGCAGTACTTC. It yields the protein CAWSVRLSSHEQYF.

This chain connects TRBV27 to TRBJ1-1, with D tentatively TRBD1 (5 bases). This CDR3 has 16 amino acids. Germline CDR1 reads MNHEY; CDR2 reads SMNVEV (reference sequence). Trimming removed 2 bases at V and 1 base at J, with 14 bases between. In DNA form, the CDR3 reads TGTGCCAGCAGTTTAAATAATAGGACACCGAACACTGAAGCTTTCTTT. Its translation is CASSLNNRTPNTEAFF.

J is TRBJ2-1 and V is TRBV11-2; 7 nucleotides line up with TRBD1. Germline V lookup: CDR1 SGHAT, CDR2 FQNNGV. With 5 bases clipped from V and 4 bases from J, the junction kept 8 bases outside the gene matches. The CDR3 sequence is 15 residues long. The CDR3 reads CASSRERTGYNEQFF. CDR3 coding DNA: TGTGCCAGCAGCCGGGAACGGACAGGATACAATGAGCAGTTCTTC.

This clone is a singleton in its sample. This chain joins TRBV7-7 and TRBJ2-1, with 12 bases fitting TRBD2. The trim removed 5 bases at V and 9 bases at J, leaving 20 bases unmatched. This CDR3 region has 19 residues. CDR1 SSHAT and CDR2 FNYEAQ come from the germline V gene (reference sequence). CDR3 region: CASSPPTWLAGGHQCEQFF. The CDR3 DNA reads as TGTGCCAGCAGCCCCCCAACTTGGCTAGCGGGGGGGCACCAATGTGAGCAGTTCTTC.

The V and J genes are TRBV6-1 and TRBJ2-7, with a possible D match to TRBD1 (5 bases). Trimming stripped 4 bases from V and 4 bases from J, with 17 bases between. Germline V gene data show CDR1 as MNHNS and CDR2 as SASEGT. This CDR3 contains 15 residues. The CDR3 DNA reads TGTGCCAGCAGTGTGACCTTTAGCAGGGTTTACGAGCAGTACTTC. It yields the protein CASSVTFSRVYEQYF.

This clone was counted a few times. The CDR3 bases are TGTGCCTGGAGTGTACGGAATGAGCAGTTCTTC. Its translation is CAWSVRNEQFF. V gene TRBV30 combines with J gene TRBJ2-1; D uncertain. Germline CDR1 is GTSNPN and CDR2 is SVGIG (reference sequence). The CDR3 spans 11 residues. Trimming shortened V by 0 bases and J by 7 bases, and 4 bases separated the two germline ends.

CDR3: CASTGRLSTDTQYF. Here the CDR3 DNA reads TGTGCCAGCACTGGGAGGCTTAGCACAGATACGCAGTATTTT. V is TRBV6-5 and J is TRBJ2-3, with D possibly TRBD2 on 6 matching bases. V was cut by 7 bases and J by 0 bases, with 11 bases left in between. CDR1 and CDR2 from the germline V gene are MNHEY and SVGAGI. The CDR3 totals 14 residues.

V is TRBV13 and J is TRBJ2-6; D remains unclear. Trimming stripped 2 bases from V and 3 bases from J, with 8 bases between. The CDR3 loop spans 15 amino acids. In germline, CDR1 is PRHDT, CDR2 FYEKMQ (reference sequence). In nucleotides, the CDR3 is TGTGCCAGCAGCTTAACTCGCGGTGGGGCCAACGTCCTGACTTTC. Translating it yields CASSLTRGGANVLTF.